This is a list of T cell receptor beta chains from one sample in a study of shared clonotypes between healthy human individuals. Data came from immunoSEQ multiplex PCR; TCRdb stores just in-frame clones and leaves some out. The sample has more than 550,000 clones; about 90% are singletons. Sequenced: naive CD8+ T cells sorted from blood. The origin of the receptors is a man younger than 40 in good health. The CDR3 runs from the conserved cysteine through the conserved F or W. The D gene is left open where the match is weak. Clone size is given for some rows only: seen once, a few or many times, or a class if the clone is expanded.

d_gene,j_gene,len,v_gene,abundance,CDR3aa,CDR3nt
TRBD2,TRBJ2-7,14,TRBV7-9,NA,CASSFRSGSYEQYF,TGTGCCAGCAGCTTCCGTAGCGGGAGCTACGAGCAGTACTTC
TRBD2,TRBJ2-1,16,TRBV11-2,NA,CASSFSPGTTYNEQFF,TGTGCCAGCAGCTTCTCCCCGGGGACTACCTACAATGAGCAGTTCTTC
TRBD1,TRBJ1-2,17,TRBV4-1,NA,CASSQGWGQGEGNGYTF,TGCGCCAGCAGCCAGGGATGGGGACAGGGTGAAGGAAATGGCTACACCTTC
NA,TRBJ2-7,13,TRBV5-1,NA,CASSPDTLYEQYF,TGCGCCAGCAGCCCTGACACTCTGTACGAGCAGTACTTC
TRBD2,TRBJ2-1,19,TRBV15,NA,CATSRDRSSGILSYNEQFF,TGTGCCACCAGCAGAGATCGTTCTAGCGGGATTCTATCCTACAATGAGCAGTTCTTC
NA,TRBJ1-4,16,TRBV14,NA,CASSHPISGDREKLFF,TGTGCCAGCAGCCATCCGATTTCGGGGGATCGGGAAAAACTGTTTTTT
NA,TRBJ2-1,14,TRBV7-9,once,CASSQDFTWPEQFF,TGTGCCAGCAGCCAGGACTTCACCTGGCCTGAGCAGTTCTTC
TRBD1,TRBJ2-7,14,TRBV5-4,NA,CASSFWNRGYEQYF,TGTGCCAGCAGCTTTTGGAACAGGGGCTACGAGCAGTACTTC
TRBD2,TRBJ2-2,14,TRBV27,NA,CASGGRSDTGELFF,TGTGCCAGCGGCGGGAGATCGGACACCGGGGAGCTGTTTTTT
TRBD2,TRBJ2-7,14,TRBV7-9,NA,CASSSTGGLYEQYF,TGTGCCAGCAGCTCAACGGGGGGACTTTACGAGCAGTACTTC
NA,TRBJ2-5,15,TRBV18,NA,CASSPQGSYQETQYF,TGTGCCAGCTCACCACAGGGGAGTTATCAAGAGACCCAGTACTTC
NA,TRBJ1-2,12,TRBV5-5,NA,CASSLYRDGYTF,TGTGCCAGCAGCTTATACCGGGACGGATACACCTTC
TRBD1,TRBJ1-5,15,TRBV5-1,few,CASRPGQGVFQPQHF,TGCGCCAGCAGGCCGGGACAGGGGGTCTTTCAGCCCCAGCATTTT